Below, one T cell receptor beta chain is given with its context. These data are taken from a study of shared clonotypes between healthy human individuals. Profiled with immunoSEQ multiplex PCR; TCRdb holds only in-frame clones, not every one. The data contain approximately 2,300,000 clones, around 92% of them singletons. Sample: naive CD4+ T cells from PBMCs. The subset is: CD45RA+ positively selected. The source is a young man in good health. Some clones in this sample may be carry-over from other donors' samples.

The CDR3 protein is CASSIALAVYQETQYF. As DNA, the CDR3 is TGTGCCAGTAGTATAGCACTAGCGGTGTACCAAGAGACCCAGTACTTC. The chain uses TRBV19 and TRBJ2-5, with 8 bases that match TRBD2. From germline, CDR1 is LNHDA and CDR2 SQIVND (reference sequence). This CDR3 contains 16 residues. With V trimmed by 1 base and J by 0 bases, 4 bases remained unmatched.